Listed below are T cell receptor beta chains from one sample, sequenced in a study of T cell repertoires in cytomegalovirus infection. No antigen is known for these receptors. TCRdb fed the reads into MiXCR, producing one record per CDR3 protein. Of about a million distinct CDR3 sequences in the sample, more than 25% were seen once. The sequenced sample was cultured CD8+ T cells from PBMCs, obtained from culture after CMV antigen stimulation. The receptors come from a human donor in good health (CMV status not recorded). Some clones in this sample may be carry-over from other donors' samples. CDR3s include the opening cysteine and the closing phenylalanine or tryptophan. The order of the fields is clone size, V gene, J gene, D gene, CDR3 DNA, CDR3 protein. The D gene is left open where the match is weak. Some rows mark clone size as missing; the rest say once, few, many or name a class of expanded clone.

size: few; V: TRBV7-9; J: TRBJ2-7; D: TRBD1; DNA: TGTGCCAGCAGCCAAAGCCGCGGACAGGAGTTTCACTACGAGCAGTACTTC; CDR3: CASSQSRGQEFHYEQYF
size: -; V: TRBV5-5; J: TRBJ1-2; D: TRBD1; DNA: TGTGCCAGCTACGACAAGGGGGCTGGCTACACCTTC; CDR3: CASYDKGAGYTF
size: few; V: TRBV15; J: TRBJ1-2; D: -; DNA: TGTGCCATCGGGGGTAACTATGGCTACACCTTC; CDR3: CAIGGNYGYTF
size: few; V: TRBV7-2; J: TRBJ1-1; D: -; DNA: TGTGCCAGCAGCTTCTCCCCGGGAATGAACACTGAAGCTTTCTTT; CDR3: CASSFSPGMNTEAFF
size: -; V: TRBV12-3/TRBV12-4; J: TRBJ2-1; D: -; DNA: TGTGCCAGCAGTTTTGCGACGGGGGCGTCCTACAATGAGCAGTTCTTC; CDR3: CASSFATGASYNEQFF
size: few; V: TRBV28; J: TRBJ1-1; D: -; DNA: TGTGCCAGCAGCCCCTCCGGGAGCCGGAGCGCTGAAGCTTTCTTT; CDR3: CASSPSGSRSAEAFF
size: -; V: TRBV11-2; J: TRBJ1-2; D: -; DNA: TGTGCCAGCAGCTTAGAGGCAGGGCCCTATGGCTACACCTTC; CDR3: CASSLEAGPYGYTF
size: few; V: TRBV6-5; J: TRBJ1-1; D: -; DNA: TGTGCCAGCAGTTACGGGACACCTCCGCACTTTGCAATGAACACTGAAGCTTTCTTT; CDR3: CASSYGTPPHFAMNTEAFF
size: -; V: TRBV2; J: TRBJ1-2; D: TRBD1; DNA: TGTGCCAGCAGTGGCGACAGGGCTAGCTATGGCTACACCTTC; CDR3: CASSGDRASYGYTF
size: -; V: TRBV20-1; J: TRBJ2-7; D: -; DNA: TGCAGTACGCCGGACGGCTACGAGCAGTACTTC; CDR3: CSTPDGYEQYF
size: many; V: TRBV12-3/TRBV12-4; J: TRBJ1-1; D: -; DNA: TGTGCCAGCAGTTTTCATCTACCCCCAGGGCCCAAGCCGGGGAACACTGAAGCTTTCTTT; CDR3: CASSFHLPPGPKPGNTEAFF
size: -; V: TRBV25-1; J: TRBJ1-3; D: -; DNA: TGTGCCAGCAGTGATAGGAGAGTCTCTGGAAACACCATATATTTT; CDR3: CASSDRRVSGNTIYF
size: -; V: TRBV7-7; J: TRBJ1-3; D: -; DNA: TGTGCTAGCAGCTTGGGGGGTCGTGGAAACACCATATATTTT; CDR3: CASSLGGRGNTIYF
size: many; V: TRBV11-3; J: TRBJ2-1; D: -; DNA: TGTGCCAGCAGCTCTATGGACAGCTCCTACAATGAGCAGTTCTTC; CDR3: CASSSMDSSYNEQFF
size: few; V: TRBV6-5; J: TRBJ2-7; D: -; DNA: TGTGCCACTTTGCAGTCGGACTCCGCATACGAGCAGTACTTC; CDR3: CATLQSDSAYEQYF
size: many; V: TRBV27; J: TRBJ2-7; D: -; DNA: TGTGCCAGCAGTTTATCCCGCGTCTACGAGCAGTACTTC; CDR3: CASSLSRVYEQYF
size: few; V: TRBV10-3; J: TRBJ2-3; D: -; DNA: TGTGCCATCAGGGGTAGCCCCATCGACACAGATACGCAGTATTTT; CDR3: CAIRGSPIDTDTQYF
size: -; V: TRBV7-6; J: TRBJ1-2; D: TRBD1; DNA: TGTGCCAGCAGCCAGACAGGGGGCACGGATGGCTACACCTTC; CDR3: CASSQTGGTDGYTF
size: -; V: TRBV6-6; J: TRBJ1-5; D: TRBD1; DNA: TGTGCCAGCAGTTACGGGACAGGGAGATATAGCAATCAGCCCCAGCATTTT; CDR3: CASSYGTGRYSNQPQHF
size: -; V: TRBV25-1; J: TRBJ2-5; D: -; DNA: TGTGCCAGCAGTGATTCTGTGCGGAGGACCCAGTACTTC; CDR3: CASSDSVRRTQYF
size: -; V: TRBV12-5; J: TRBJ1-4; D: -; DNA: TGTGCTAGTGGTTTTTCCACCTCGTCAACTAATGAAAAACTGTTTTTT; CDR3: CASGFSTSSTNEKLFF
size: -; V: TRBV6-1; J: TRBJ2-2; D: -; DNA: TGTGCCAGCAGCCGGACGAGGATGAGCACCGGGGAGCTGTTTTTT; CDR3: CASSRTRMSTGELFF
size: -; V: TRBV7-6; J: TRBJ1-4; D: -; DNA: TGTGCCAGCAGCTTCTCAGGGAATCGGGGTGAAAAACTGTTTTTT; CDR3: CASSFSGNRGEKLFF
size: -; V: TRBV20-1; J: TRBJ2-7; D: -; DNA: TGCAGTGCTAGAGATAAACAGAACCTCTACGAGCAGTACTTC; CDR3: CSARDKQNLYEQYF
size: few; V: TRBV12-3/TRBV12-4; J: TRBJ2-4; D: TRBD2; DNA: TGTGCCAGCAGTTTATCCCCACGGGGGGTTGAGGTCAAAAACATTCAGTACTTC; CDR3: CASSLSPRGVEVKNIQYF
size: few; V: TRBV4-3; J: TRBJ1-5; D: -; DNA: TGCGCCAGCAGCCAAGTAGTTTCAGGGTATAGCAATCAGCCCCAGCATTTT; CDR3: CASSQVVSGYSNQPQHF
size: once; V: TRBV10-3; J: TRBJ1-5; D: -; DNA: TGTGCCATCAGCGCGGGACATCCGAATCAGCCCCAGCATTTT; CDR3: CAISAGHPNQPQHF
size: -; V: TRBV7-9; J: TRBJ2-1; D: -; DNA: TGTGCCAGCAGCCCAGACCACCACAATGAGCAGTTCTTC; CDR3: CASSPDHHNEQFF
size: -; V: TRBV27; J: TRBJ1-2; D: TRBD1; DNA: TGTGCCAGCAGTTTAAGGCCCGACAGGGTCTATGGCTACACCTTC; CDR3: CASSLRPDRVYGYTF
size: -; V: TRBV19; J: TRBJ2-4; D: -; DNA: TGTGCCAGTAGTATGGGGAACATTCAGTACTTC; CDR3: CASSMGNIQYF
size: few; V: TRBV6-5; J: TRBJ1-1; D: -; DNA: TGTGCCAGCAGTTACTCGAGAGACGGAACTGAAGCTTTCTTT; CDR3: CASSYSRDGTEAFF
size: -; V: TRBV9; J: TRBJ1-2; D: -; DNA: TGTGCCAGCAGCGCAGGCAGCTCCACCTTC; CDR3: CASSAGSSTF